The 3 T cell receptor beta chains given below trace back to one sample, sequenced in a study of blood T cell repertoires in COVID-19. Clones were read by immunoSEQ multiplex PCR, and TCRdb kept only the in-frame ones, dropping some. The sample holds roughly 120,000 clones, approximately 90% seen once. Sequenced: peripheral blood. The receptors here all came from a man in his fifties or sixties with COVID-19, enrolled during active disease.

The V call is TRBV7-9, the J call TRBJ2-2; 11 nucleotides match TRBD1. With V trimmed by 5 bases and J by 7 bases, 12 bases remained unmatched. This CDR3 contains 17 residues. CDR1 is SEHNR and CDR2 is FQNEAQ in the germline V gene (reference sequence). The CDR3 nucleotides read TGTGCCAGCAGCCAAACCGTCGGACAGGGGGCGGTCGGGGAGCTGTTTTTT. Translating gives CASSQTVGQGAVGELFF.

The chain is built from TRBV27 and TRBJ1-5; 8 positions agree with TRBD1. With 5 bases clipped from V and 3 bases from J, the junction kept 3 bases outside the gene matches. Per the germline V gene, CDR1 is MNHEY and CDR2 is SMNVEV (reference sequence). The CDR3 runs to 14 residues. This CDR3 reads CASSGQGSNQPQHF. The CDR3 DNA reads as TGTGCCAGCAGTGGACAGGGATCCAATCAGCCCCAGCATTTT.

The rearrangement joins TRBV6-6 to TRBJ1-2; 11 bases are shared with TRBD1. The J segment lost 8 bases and the V segment lost 4 bases, leaving 9 bases of the junction unmatched. This CDR3 contains 15 residues. Germline CDR1 reads MNHNY; CDR2 reads SVGAGI (reference sequence). The chain's CDR3 is CASSSIGQGAGGYTF. The DNA for the CDR3 is TGTGCCAGCAGTTCCATCGGACAGGGGGCGGGAGGCTACACCTTC.